Listed here are 25 T cell receptor beta chains from one sample, sequenced in a study of T cells after posttransplantation cyclophosphamide. Assay used: immunoSEQ multiplex PCR; TCRdb lists only in-frame clones, some missing. This sample carries around 10,000 clones, none of them present only once. Cyclophosphamide on days +3 and +4 followed busulfan-fludarabine conditioning and a marrow graft. Sequenced here: PBMCs, sampled after allogeneic stem cell transplant with posttransplant cyclophosphamide. Receptors originate from a female patient in her 40s who received an allogeneic stem cell transplant from a related donor, was CMV-positive, and had no GVHD. A subset of T cells may come from the graft donor.

This clone was counted ten times or more. The chain recombines TRBV6-5 with TRBJ2-7, with D possibly matching TRBD2 (6 bases). The V gene's germline CDR1 is MNHEY and CDR2 SVGAGI. The ends were cut back, 5 bases at V and 6 bases at J, with 20 bases in the middle. The CDR3 is 15 residues long. CDR3 DNA sequence: TGTGCCAGCAGTCGGGCCGGGACTCCCTTCCCCGAGCAGTACTTC. Protein: CASSRAGTPFPEQYF.

A few counts support this clone. The V and J genes are TRBV7-2 and TRBJ1-5; 7 bases line up with TRBD1. The CDR3 covers 15 residues. Germline values: CDR1 SGHTA, CDR2 FQGNSA. Germline trimming cut 3 bases from V and 1 base from J; bases unmatched to any gene: 3. The CDR3 reads CASSFRGLSNQPQHF. As DNA, the CDR3 is TGTGCCAGCAGCTTTAGGGGGCTAAGCAATCAGCCCCAGCATTTT.

This clone came up many times. The CDR3 spells CASSLVGADTGELFF. The CDR3 DNA follows: TGCGCCAGCAGCTTGGTGGGTGCGGACACCGGGGAGCTGTTTTTT. The gene calls are TRBV5-1 and TRBJ2-2; D remains ambiguous. Trimming took 0 bases from V and 3 from J, leaving 9 bases between them. The germline V gene has CDR1 SGHRS and CDR2 YFSETQ. The CDR3 extends over 15 amino acids. Complete variable domain (other parts from reference TRBV5-1 and TRBJ2-2): KAGVTQTPRYLIKTRGQQVTLSCSPISGHRSVSWYQQTPGQGLQFLFEYFSETQRNKGNFPGRFSGRQFSNSRSEMNVSTLELGDSALYLCASSLVGADTGELFFGEGSRLTVL.

The chain combines TRBV27 with TRBJ1-2; 7 bases map to TRBD1. The CDR3 contains 13 residues. V was clipped by 6 bases and J by 5 bases; unmatched bases: 6. Germline V gives CDR1 MNHEY, CDR2 SMNVEV (reference sequence). The CDR3 sequence: CASSPDRNYGYTF. CDR3 coding DNA: TGTGCCAGCAGCCCGGACAGGAATTATGGCTACACCTTC.

This clone was counted many times. V usage is TRBV27 and J usage is TRBJ2-7; 7 nucleotides agree with TRBD1. Losses at the gene ends were 5 bases for V and 6 bases for J; bases not matched to a gene: 13. Germline values: CDR1 MNHEY, CDR2 SMNVEV (reference sequence). The CDR3 contains 15 residues. CDR3 residues: CASSPRSRGGLEQYF. For the CDR3, the DNA is TGTGCCAGCAGTCCTAGGTCCCGAGGGGGCCTCGAGCAGTACTTC.

In this sample, this clone turned up many times. The chain employs TRBV19 and TRBJ2-4, with 7 bases aligning to TRBD2. Germline assignment: CDR1 LNHDA and CDR2 SQIVND (reference sequence). The CDR3 extends over 16 amino acids. The V gene end was trimmed by 5 bases and the J gene end by 4 bases; junction bases not matched to a gene: 11. CDR3 sequence: CASSPTPSGGKNIQYF. Written as DNA, the CDR3 is TGTGCCAGTAGTCCCACCCCTAGCGGAGGAAAAAACATTCAGTACTTC.

This clone has ten or more counts. CDR3 in amino acids: CASSLMRLFEGYTF. The CDR3 coding sequence is TGTGCCAGCAGCTTGATGCGCCTTTTCGAAGGCTACACCTTC. This chain connects TRBV5-6 to TRBJ1-2; no reliable D call. With 1 base removed from V and 8 bases from J, the gap between germline ends came to 15 bases. The CDR3 is made up of 14 amino acids. The germline V gene encodes CDR1 SGHDT and CDR2 YYEEEE.

There are many counts of this clone. V usage is TRBV6-1 and J usage is TRBJ1-2, with 10 bases fitting TRBD1. Germline values: CDR1 MNHNS, CDR2 SASEGT. The V gene end was trimmed by 4 bases and the J gene end by 0 bases; junction bases not matched to a gene: 2. CDR3 size: 15 residues. In nucleotides, the CDR3 is TGTGCCAGCAGTGGACAGGGGGCGCCTAACTATGGCTACACCTTC. Its protein is CASSGQGAPNYGYTF.

This clone was counted ten times or more. CDR3 residues: CVVDRGRNTGELFF. In nucleotides, the CDR3 is TGTGTTGTTGACAGGGGGCGGAACACCGGGGAGCTGTTTTTT. The chain employs TRBV6-1 and TRBJ2-2, with TRBD1 matching over 10 bases. The CDR3 covers 14 residues. CDR1 is MNHNS and CDR2 is SASEGT in the germline V gene.

This clone came up many times. The gene calls are TRBV7-9 and TRBJ2-1; TRBD2 aligns across 13 bases. The V gene end was trimmed by 5 bases and the J gene end by 5 bases; junction bases not matched to a gene: 6. The germline CDR1 and CDR2 sequences are SEHNR and FQNEAQ (reference sequence). The CDR3 is 16 residues long. As DNA, the CDR3 is TGTGCCAGCAGCCCAAAGACTAGCGGGGGGCACAATGAGCAGTTCTTC. This translates into CASSPKTSGGHNEQFF.

The sample holds a few counts of this clone. The rearrangement joins TRBV11-2 to TRBJ2-7; 9 nucleotides match TRBD1. Germline-derived CDR1 and CDR2 are SGHAT and FQNNGV. The CDR3 is made up of 16 amino acids. V lost 5 bases to trimming and J lost 7 bases; unmatched junction nucleotides: 15. The CDR3 DNA is TGTGCCAGCAGCCCTCCCCGGCGGGACAGGGAAGGGGAGCAGTACTTC. Translated, it gives CASSPPRRDREGEQYF.

At least ten counts were recorded for this clone. V gene TRBV7-2 combines with J gene TRBJ1-5; the D gene is possibly TRBD1 (5 bases). This CDR3 spans 17 amino acids. Trimming took 4 bases from V and 2 from J, leaving 18 bases between them. CDR1 is SGHTA and CDR2 is FQGNSA in the germline V gene. Written as DNA, the CDR3 is TGTGCCAGCAGCTCCCGGGACTTTGAAGGGGGCAATCAGCCCCAGCATTTT. It translates to CASSSRDFEGGNQPQHF.

In its sample, this clone was seen many times. The rearrangement links TRBV6-5 to TRBJ1-2, with a tentative D call TRBD1 (6 bases). CDR3 length equals 15 residues. Trimming stripped 7 bases from V and 0 bases from J, with 15 bases between. From germline, CDR1 is MNHEY and CDR2 SVGAGI. The CDR3 here is CASTQGLPPNYGYTF. The CDR3, as DNA: TGTGCCAGCACCCAGGGGCTCCCTCCTAACTATGGCTACACCTTC.

This clone was detected ten times or more. The chain carries TRBV5-4 and TRBJ1-2, with TRBD1 identical over 10 bases. J lost 7 bases, V lost 4 bases, and 19 bases had no gene match. The CDR3 runs 18 residues. Germline values: CDR1 SGHNT, CDR2 YYREEE (reference sequence). CDR3 sequence reads: CASSPDRGSLVGNTGYTF. The CDR3 DNA follows: TGTGCCAGCAGCCCGGACAGGGGGAGTCTGGTCGGGAATACTGGCTACACCTTC.

This clone appeared a few times. V is TRBV4-1 and J is TRBJ2-3; TRBD1 aligns across 8 bases. J gave up 4 bases and V 0 bases, and 9 bases lay outside the gene matches. CDR1 and CDR2 from the germline V gene are MGHRA and YSYEKL. The CDR3 totals 17 residues. The CDR3: CASSQDRGRGSADTQYF. CDR3 bases: TGCGCCAGCAGCCAAGACAGGGGGCGAGGGAGCGCAGATACGCAGTATTTT.

Ten or more counts support this clone. The chain employs TRBV12-3 or TRBV12-4 and TRBJ2-3; 11 bases agree with TRBD2. The trim removed 6 bases at V and 4 bases at J, leaving 6 bases unmatched. CDR3 length: 15 residues. Here the CDR3 DNA reads TGTGCCAGCAGCCATAGCGGGGGGGCTTCAGATACGCAGTATTTT. Translating it yields CASSHSGGASDTQYF.

There are many counts of this clone. The rearrangement links TRBV28 to TRBJ1-2; 10 nucleotides match TRBD1. Unmatched junction bases numbered 5, after V lost 5 bases and J lost 2 bases. The CDR3 is 15 amino acids. Germline CDR1 MDHEN, CDR2 SYDVKM. The CDR3 is CASSQPGQGNYGYTF. CDR3 nucleotides: TGTGCCAGCAGTCAACCGGGACAGGGGAACTATGGCTACACCTTC.

This clone appeared many times. The chain uses TRBV28 and TRBJ2-7; a possible D gene is TRBD1 (5 bases). V lost 5 bases and J 0 bases, leaving 20 bases between the germline ends. Germline assignment: CDR1 MDHEN and CDR2 SYDVKM. This CDR3 has 17 amino acids. In DNA form, the CDR3 reads TGTGCCAGCAGTACAACCCGAAGGGGCTCCAGCTCCTACGAGCAGTACTTC. Translating gives CASSTTRRGSSSYEQYF.

This clone was seen repeatedly, ten times or more. The chain recombines TRBV27 with TRBJ1-2, with 10 bases aligning to TRBD1. The V gene end was trimmed by 8 bases and the J gene end by 4 bases; junction bases not matched to a gene: 7. Per the germline V gene, CDR1 is MNHEY and CDR2 is SMNVEV (reference sequence). The CDR3 length is 14 residues. The chain's CDR3 is CASGTGTGAYGYTF. The CDR3 coding sequence is TGTGCCAGCGGCACCGGGACAGGGGCCTATGGCTACACCTTC.

This clone was seen ten or more times. The rearrangement joins TRBV28 to TRBJ1-5; D possibly corresponds to TRBD1 (5 bases). Germline CDR1 MDHEN, CDR2 SYDVKM. The CDR3 totals 16 residues. Trimming pared 5 bases from V and 2 bases from J, leaving 16 bases between. This CDR3 reads CASSRSQGAGNQPQHF. CDR3 bases: TGTGCCAGCAGTCGATCCCAGGGCGCCGGCAATCAGCCCCAGCATTTT.

The sample holds many counts of this clone. The J gene is TRBJ1-6, the V gene TRBV4-1, with 9 bases that match TRBD1. Per germline, CDR1 MGHRA and CDR2 YSYEKL. The CDR3 runs to 16 residues. J lost 10 bases, V lost 3 bases, and 10 bases had no gene match. For the CDR3, the DNA is TGCGCCAGCAGCCAGGCGACCGGACAGGGGCGCTCACCCCTCCACTTT. Its protein product is CASSQATGQGRSPLHF.

This clone was found many times. J is TRBJ2-7 and V is TRBV4-3; 9 nucleotides align to TRBD1. Germline V lookup: CDR1 LGHNA, CDR2 YSLEER. V lost 1 base to trimming and J lost 3 bases; unmatched junction nucleotides: 10. CDR3 length: 17 amino acids. The CDR3 sequence: CASSQAVSGQGFYEQYF. DNA of the CDR3: TGCGCCAGCAGCCAAGCCGTCTCCGGACAGGGGTTCTACGAGCAGTACTTC.

This clone was seen at least ten times. J is TRBJ1-6 and V is TRBV6-1; D is uncertain. The germline V and J ends were trimmed by 4 bases and 0 bases, with 4 bases remaining between them. The length of the CDR3 is 14 residues. Germline lookup yields CDR1 MNHNS and CDR2 SASEGT. The DNA for the CDR3 is TGTGCCAGCAGTGCTAGCTCCTATAATTCACCCCTCCACTTT. Translated, it gives CASSASSYNSPLHF.

The sample holds many counts of this clone. This chain uses TRBV19 with TRBJ1-2, with D perhaps matching TRBD1 (6 bases). There are 14 residues in the CDR3. The germline V gene has CDR1 LNHDA and CDR2 SQIVND (reference sequence). Trimming shortened V by 5 bases and J by 3 bases, and 13 bases separated the two germline ends. The CDR3 DNA follows: TGTGCCAGTAGTGCAACCGGACAGCACTATGGCTACACCTTC. It is translated as CASSATGQHYGYTF.

This clone appeared many times. The rearrangement uses TRBV7-9 and TRBJ1-2; 7 nucleotides match TRBD1. Trimming cost V 4 bases and J 8 bases; bases outside gene matches: 7. The CDR3 loop spans 13 amino acids. Per the germline V gene, CDR1 is SEHNR and CDR2 is FQNEAQ (reference sequence). The CDR3 DNA follows: TGTGCCAGCAGCTCGCGACAGGGAGTAGGCTACACCTTC. This sequence encodes CASSSRQGVGYTF. The full variable domain, in which reference TRBV7-9 and TRBJ1-2 provide the parts outside the CDR3, is DTGVSQNPRHKITKRGQNVTFRCDPISEHNRLYWYRQTLGQGPEFLTYFQNEAQLEKSRLLSDRFSAERPKGSFSTLEIQRTEQGDSAMYLCASSSRQGVGYTFGSGTRLTVV.